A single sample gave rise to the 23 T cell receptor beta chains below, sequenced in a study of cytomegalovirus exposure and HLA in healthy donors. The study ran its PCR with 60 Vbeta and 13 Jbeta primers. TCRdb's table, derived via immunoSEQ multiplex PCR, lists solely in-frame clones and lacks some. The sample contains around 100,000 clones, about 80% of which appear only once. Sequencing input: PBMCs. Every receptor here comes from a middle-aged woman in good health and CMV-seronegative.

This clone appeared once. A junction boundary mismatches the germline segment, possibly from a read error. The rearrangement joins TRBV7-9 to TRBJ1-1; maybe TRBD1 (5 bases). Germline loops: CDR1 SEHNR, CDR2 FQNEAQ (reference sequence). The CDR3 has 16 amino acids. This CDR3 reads CSSNFGGRDVNTEAFF. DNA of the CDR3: TGTTCCAGCAATTTTGGCGGCAGGGATGTGAACACTGAAGCTTTCTTT. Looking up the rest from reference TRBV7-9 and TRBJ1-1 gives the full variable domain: DTGVSQNPRHKITKRGQNVTFRCDPISEHNRLYWYRQTLGQGPEFLTYFQNEAQLEKSRLLSDRFSAERPKGSFSTLEIQRTEQGDSAMYLCSSNFGGRDVNTEAFFGQGTRLTVV.

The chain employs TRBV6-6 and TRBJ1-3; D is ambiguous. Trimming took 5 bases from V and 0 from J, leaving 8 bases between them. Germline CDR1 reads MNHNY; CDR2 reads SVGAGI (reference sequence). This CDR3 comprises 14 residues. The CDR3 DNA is TGTGCCAGCAGTGACACGAGCTCTGGAAACACCATATATTTT. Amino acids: CASSDTSSGNTIYF.

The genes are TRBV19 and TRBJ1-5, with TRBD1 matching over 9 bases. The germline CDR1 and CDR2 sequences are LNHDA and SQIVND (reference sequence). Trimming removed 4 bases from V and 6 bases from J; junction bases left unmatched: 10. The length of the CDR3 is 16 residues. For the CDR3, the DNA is TGTGCCAGTAGTACTCGCAGACAGGGGGGTGTTCAGCCCCAGCATTTT. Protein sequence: CASSTRRQGGVQPQHF.

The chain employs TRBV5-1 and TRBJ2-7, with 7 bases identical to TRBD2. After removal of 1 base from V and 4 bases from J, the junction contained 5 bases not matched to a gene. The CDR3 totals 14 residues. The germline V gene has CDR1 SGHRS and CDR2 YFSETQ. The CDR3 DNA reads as TGCGCCAGCAGCTTGTTCGGGGGGTTATACGAGCAGTACTTC. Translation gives CASSLFGGLYEQYF.

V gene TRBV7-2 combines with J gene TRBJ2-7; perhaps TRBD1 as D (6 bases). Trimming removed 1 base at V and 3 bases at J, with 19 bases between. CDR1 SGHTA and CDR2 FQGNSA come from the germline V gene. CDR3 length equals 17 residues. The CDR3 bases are TGTGCCAGCAGCTTAGTTTTTAGGACAGTAAAAAACTACGAGCAGTACTTC. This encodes CASSLVFRTVKNYEQYF.

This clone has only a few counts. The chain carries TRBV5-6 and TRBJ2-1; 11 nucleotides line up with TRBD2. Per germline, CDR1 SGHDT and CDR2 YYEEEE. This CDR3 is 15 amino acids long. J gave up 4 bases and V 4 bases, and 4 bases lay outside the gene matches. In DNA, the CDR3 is TGTGCCAGCAGCCCAACTAGCGGGAGTTACAATGAGCAGTTCTTC. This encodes CASSPTSGSYNEQFF.

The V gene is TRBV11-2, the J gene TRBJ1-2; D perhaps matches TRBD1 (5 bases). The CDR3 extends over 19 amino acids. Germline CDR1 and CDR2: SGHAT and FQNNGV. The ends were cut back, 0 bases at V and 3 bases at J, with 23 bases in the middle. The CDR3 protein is CASSLDRGGGTSGDYGYTF. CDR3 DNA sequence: TGTGCCAGCAGCTTAGATCGGGGTGGAGGAACCTCGGGGGACTATGGCTACACCTTC. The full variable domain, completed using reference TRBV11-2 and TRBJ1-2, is EAGVAQSPRYKIIEKRQSVAFWCNPISGHATLYWYQQILGQGPKLLIQFQNNGVVDDSQLPKDRFSAERLKGVDSTLKIQPAKLEDSAVYLCASSLDRGGGTSGDYGYTFGSGTRLTVV.

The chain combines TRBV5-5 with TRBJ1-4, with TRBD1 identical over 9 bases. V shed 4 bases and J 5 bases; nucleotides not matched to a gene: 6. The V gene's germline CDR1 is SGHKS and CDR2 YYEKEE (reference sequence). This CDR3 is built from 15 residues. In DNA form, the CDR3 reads TGTGCCAGCAGCGCCCGGGACAGGGAAAATGAAAAACTGTTTTTT. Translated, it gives CASSARDRENEKLFF. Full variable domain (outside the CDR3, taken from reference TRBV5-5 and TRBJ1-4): DAGVTQSPTHLIKTRGQQVTLRCSPISGHKSVSWYQQVLGQGPQFIFQYYEKEERGRGNFPDRFSARQFPNYSSELNVNALLLGDSALYLCASSARDRENEKLFFGSGTQLSVL.

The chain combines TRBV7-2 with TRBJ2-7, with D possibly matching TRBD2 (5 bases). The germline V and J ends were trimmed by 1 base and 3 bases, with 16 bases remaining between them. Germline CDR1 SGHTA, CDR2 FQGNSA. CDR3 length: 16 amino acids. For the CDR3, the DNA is TGTGCCAGCAGCTTAGAGTCATTGCGGGTAGGCTACGAGCAGTACTTC. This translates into CASSLESLRVGYEQYF.

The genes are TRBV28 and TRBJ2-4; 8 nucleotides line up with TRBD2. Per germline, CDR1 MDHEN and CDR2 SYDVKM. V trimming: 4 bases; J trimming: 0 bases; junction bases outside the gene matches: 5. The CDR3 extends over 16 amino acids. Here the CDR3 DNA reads TGTGCCAGCAGTTCGGGGGGGGCTGTAGCCAAAAACATTCAGTACTTC. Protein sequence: CASSSGGAVAKNIQYF. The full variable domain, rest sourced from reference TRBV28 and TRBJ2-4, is DVKVTQSSRYLVKRTGEKVFLECVQDMDHENMFWYRQDPGLGLRLIYFSYDVKMKEKGDIPEGYSVSREKKERFSLILESASTNQTSMYLCASSSGGAVAKNIQYFGAGTRLSVL.

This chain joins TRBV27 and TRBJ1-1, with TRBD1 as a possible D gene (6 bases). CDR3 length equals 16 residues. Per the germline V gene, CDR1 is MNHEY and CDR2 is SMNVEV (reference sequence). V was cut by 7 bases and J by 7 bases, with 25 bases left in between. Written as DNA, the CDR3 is TGTGCCAGCACCAATCACCCGGACAGAGCGTGGGGTGAAGCTTTCTTT. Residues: CASTNHPDRAWGEAFF.

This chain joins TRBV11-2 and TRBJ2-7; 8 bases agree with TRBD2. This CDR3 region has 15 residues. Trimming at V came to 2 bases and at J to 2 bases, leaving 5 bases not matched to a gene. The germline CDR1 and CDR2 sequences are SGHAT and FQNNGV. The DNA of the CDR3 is TGTGCCAGCAGCTTAACACTAGCGGAGACCTACGAGCAGTACTTC. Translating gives CASSLTLAETYEQYF.

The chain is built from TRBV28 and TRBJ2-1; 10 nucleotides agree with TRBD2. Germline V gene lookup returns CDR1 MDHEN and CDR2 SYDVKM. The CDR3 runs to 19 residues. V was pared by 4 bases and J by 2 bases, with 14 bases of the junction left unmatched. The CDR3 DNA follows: TGTGCCAGCAGTTCCCACTCTAGCGGGAGCACGTACCCCTACAATGAGCAGTTCTTC. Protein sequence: CASSSHSSGSTYPYNEQFF.

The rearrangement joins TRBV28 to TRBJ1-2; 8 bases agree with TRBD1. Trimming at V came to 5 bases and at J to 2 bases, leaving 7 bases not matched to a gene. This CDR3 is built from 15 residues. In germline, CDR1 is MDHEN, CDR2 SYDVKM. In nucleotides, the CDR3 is TGTGCCAGCAGTCTACCGGGACAGGCCAACTATGGCTACACCTTC. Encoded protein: CASSLPGQANYGYTF.

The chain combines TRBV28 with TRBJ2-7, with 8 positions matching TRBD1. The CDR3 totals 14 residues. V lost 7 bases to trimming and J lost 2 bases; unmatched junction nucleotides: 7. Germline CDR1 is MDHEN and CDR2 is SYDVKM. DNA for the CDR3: TGTGCCAGCATTGCGGGGACAGGTCCCTACGAGCAGTACTTC. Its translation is CASIAGTGPYEQYF.

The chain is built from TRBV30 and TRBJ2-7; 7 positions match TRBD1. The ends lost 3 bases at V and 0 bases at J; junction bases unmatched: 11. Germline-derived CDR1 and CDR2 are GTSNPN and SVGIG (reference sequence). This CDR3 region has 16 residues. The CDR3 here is CAWSPLTGIGSYEQYF. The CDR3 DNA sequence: TGTGCCTGGAGCCCCCTGACAGGGATTGGCTCCTACGAGCAGTACTTC.

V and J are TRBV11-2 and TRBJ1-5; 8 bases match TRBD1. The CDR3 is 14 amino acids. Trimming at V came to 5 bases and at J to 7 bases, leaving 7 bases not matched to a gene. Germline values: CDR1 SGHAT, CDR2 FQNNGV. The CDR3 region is CASSRGQGGQPQHF. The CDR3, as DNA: TGTGCCAGCAGCCGTGGACAGGGAGGCCAGCCCCAGCATTTT.

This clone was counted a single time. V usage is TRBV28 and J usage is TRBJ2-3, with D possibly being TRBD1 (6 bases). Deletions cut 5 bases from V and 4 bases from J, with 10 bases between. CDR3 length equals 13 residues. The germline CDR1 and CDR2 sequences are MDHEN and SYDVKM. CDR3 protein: CASSGGVADTQYF. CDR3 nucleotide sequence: TGTGCCAGCAGTGGGGGCGTTGCAGATACGCAGTATTTT. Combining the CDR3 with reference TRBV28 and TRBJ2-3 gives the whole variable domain DVKVTQSSRYLVKRTGEKVFLECVQDMDHENMFWYRQDPGLGLRLIYFSYDVKMKEKGDIPEGYSVSREKKERFSLILESASTNQTSMYLCASSGGVADTQYFGPGTRLTVL.

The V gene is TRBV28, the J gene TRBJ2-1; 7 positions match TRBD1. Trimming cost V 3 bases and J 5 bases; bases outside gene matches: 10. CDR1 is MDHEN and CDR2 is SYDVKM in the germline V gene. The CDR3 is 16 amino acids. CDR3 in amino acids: CASSFPWTGTDNEQFF. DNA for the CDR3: TGTGCCAGCAGTTTTCCCTGGACAGGTACGGACAATGAGCAGTTCTTC.

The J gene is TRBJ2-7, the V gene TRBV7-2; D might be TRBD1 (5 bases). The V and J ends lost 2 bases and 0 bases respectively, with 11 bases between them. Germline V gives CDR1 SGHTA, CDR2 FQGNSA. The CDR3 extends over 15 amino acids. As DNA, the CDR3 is TGTGCCAGCAGCTTAAGGCAGGGAAACTCCTACGAGCAGTACTTC. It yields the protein CASSLRQGNSYEQYF.

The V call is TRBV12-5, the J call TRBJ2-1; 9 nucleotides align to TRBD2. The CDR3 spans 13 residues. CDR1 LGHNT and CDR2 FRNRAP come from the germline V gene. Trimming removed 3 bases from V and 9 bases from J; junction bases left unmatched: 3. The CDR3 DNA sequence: TGTGCTAGTGGTTTTGGCGGGAGGGGTGAGCAGTTCTTC. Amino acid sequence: CASGFGGRGEQFF.

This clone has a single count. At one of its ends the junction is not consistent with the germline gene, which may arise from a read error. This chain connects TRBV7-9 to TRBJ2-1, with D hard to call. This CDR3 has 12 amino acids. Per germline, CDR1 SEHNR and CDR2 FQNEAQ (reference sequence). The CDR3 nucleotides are TGTTCCAGCAGCTTAGCCCATAATGAGCAGTTCTTC. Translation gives CSSSLAHNEQFF.

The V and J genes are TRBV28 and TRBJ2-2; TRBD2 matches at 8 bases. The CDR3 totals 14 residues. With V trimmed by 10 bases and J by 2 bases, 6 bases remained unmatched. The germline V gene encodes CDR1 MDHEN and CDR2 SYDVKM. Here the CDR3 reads CATTSGINTGELFF. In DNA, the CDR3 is TGTGCCACCACTAGCGGAATAAACACCGGGGAGCTGTTTTTT.